The TCR beta chain described here comes from a study of cytomegalovirus exposure and HLA in healthy donors. Amplification used 60 Vbeta primers and 13 Jbeta primers. Produced via immunoSEQ multiplex PCR; TCRdb's table is partial and in-frame only. The sample yields approximately 44,000 clones, roughly 60% seen once. Study-wide results and caveats: Reportedly, TCR beta sequences accurately predicted HLA-A and HLA-B alleles in most subjects.

As to this clone: Antigen: not known.

Investigators did not record CMV serostatus for this donor. Material: PBMCs. This sequence originates from a human donor in good health.

The CDR3 DNA reads as TGCGCCAGCAGCCTGGGGACAGGGTCTGACTATGGCTACACCTTC. Protein: CASSLGTGSDYGYTF. V and J are TRBV4-1 and TRBJ1-2; the match to TRBD1 covers 9 bases. CDR3 length: 15 residues. Germline-derived CDR1 and CDR2 are MGHRA and YSYEKL. V dropped 4 bases and J dropped 3; count of bases not matched to a gene: 6.